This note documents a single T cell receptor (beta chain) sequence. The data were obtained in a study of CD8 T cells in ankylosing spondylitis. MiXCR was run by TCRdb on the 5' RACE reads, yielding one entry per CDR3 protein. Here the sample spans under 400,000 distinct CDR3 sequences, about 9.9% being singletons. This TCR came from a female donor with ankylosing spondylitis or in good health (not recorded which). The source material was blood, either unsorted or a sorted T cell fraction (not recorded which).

CDR3 sequence: CASSIAPIRGGNSYEQYF. Here the CDR3 DNA reads TGTGCCAGTAGTATAGCCCCCATCAGGGGCGGAAACTCCTACGAGCAGTACTTC. The J gene is TRBJ2-7, the V gene TRBV19; D is possibly TRBD1 (6 bases). Trimming took off 1 base at V and 0 bases at J, with 19 bases between the two ends. CDR1 is LNHDA, CDR2 SQIVND, per germline (reference sequence). This CDR3 comprises 18 residues. Full variable domain (outside the CDR3, taken from reference TRBV19 and TRBJ2-7): DGGITQSPKYLFRKEGQNVTLSCEQNLNHDAMYWYRQDPGQGLRLIYYSQIVNDFQKGDIAEGYSVSREKKESFPLTVTSAQKNPTAFYLCASSIAPIRGGNSYEQYFGPGTRLTVT.